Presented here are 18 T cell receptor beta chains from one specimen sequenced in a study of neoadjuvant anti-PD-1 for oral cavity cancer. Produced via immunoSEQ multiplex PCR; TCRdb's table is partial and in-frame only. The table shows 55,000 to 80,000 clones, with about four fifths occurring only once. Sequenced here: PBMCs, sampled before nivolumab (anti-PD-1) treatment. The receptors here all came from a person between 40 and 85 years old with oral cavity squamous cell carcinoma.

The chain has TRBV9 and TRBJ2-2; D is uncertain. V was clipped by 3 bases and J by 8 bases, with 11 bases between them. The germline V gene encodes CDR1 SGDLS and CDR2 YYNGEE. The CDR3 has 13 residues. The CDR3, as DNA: TGTGCCAGCAGCGGGGGATGGGGAGGGGAGCTGTTTTTT. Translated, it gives CASSGGWGGELFF.

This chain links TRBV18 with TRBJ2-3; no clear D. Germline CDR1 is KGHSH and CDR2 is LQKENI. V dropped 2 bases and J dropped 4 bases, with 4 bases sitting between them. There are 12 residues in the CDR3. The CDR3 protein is CASSPDADTQYF. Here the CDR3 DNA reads TGTGCCAGCTCACCAGACGCAGATACGCAGTATTTT.

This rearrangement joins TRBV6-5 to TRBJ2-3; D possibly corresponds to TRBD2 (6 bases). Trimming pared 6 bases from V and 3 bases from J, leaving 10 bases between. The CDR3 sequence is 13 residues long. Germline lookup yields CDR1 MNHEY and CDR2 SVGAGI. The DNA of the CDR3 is TGTGCCAGCAGACGGGACTCGACAGATACGCAGTATTTT. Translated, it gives CASRRDSTDTQYF.

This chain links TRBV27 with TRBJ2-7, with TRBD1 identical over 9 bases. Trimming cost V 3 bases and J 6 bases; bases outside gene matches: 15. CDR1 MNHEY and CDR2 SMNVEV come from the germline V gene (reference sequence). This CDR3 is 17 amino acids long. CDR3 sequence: CASSFRPPGTGFGEQYF. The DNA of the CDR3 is TGTGCCAGCAGTTTCCGCCCTCCCGGGACAGGGTTCGGCGAGCAGTACTTC.

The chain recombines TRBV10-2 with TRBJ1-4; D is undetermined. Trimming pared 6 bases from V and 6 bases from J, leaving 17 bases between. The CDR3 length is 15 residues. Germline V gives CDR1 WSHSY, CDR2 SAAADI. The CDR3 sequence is CASSRKHAADEKLFF. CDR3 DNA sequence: TGCGCCAGCAGCCGGAAACACGCTGCCGATGAAAAACTGTTTTTT.

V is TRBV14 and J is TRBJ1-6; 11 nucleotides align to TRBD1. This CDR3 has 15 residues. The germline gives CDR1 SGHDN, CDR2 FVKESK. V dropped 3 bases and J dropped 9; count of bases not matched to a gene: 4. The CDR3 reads CASSHLGQGVSPLHF. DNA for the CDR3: TGTGCCAGCAGCCATCTGGGACAGGGGGTTTCACCCCTCCACTTT.

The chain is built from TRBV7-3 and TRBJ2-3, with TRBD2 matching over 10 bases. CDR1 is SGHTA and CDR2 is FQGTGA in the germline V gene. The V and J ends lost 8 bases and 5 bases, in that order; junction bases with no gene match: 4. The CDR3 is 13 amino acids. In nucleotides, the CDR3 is TGTGCCAGCGGAGCGGGAGGGCGAGATACGCAGTATTTT. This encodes CASGAGGRDTQYF. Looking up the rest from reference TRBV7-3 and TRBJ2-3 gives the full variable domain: GAGVSQTPSNKVTEKGKYVELRCDPISGHTALYWYRQSLGQGPEFLIYFQGTGAADDSGLPNDRFFAVRPEGSVSTLKIQRTERGDSAVYLCASGAGGRDTQYFGPGTRLTVL.

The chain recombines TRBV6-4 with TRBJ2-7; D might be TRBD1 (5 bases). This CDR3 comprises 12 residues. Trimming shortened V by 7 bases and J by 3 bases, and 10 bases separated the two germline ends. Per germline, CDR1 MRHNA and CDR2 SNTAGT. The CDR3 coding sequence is TGTGCCAGCATTAGGCAGGGCTACGAGCAGTACTTC. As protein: CASIRQGYEQYF.

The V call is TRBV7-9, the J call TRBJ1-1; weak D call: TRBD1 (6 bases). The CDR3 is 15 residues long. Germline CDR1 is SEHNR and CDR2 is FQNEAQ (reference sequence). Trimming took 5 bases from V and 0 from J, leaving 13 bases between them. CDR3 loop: CASSAPGTLNTEAFF. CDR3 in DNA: TGTGCCAGCAGCGCACCCGGGACACTGAACACTGAAGCTTTCTTT.

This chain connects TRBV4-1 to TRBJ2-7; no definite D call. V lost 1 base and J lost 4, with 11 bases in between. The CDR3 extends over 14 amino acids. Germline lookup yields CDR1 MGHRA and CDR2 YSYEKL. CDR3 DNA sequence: TGCGCCAGCAGCCAAGGAAGTTTCAGGTACGAGCAGTACTTC. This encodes CASSQGSFRYEQYF.

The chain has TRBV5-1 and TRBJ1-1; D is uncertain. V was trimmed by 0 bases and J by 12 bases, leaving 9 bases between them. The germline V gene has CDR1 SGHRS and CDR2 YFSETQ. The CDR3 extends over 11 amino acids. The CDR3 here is CASSLEKWTFF. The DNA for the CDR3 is TGCGCCAGCAGCTTGGAGAAGTGGACTTTCTTT.

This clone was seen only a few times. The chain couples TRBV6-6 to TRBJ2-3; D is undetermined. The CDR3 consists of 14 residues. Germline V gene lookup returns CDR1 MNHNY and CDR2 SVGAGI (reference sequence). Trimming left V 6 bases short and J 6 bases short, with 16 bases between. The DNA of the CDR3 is TGTGCCAGCAGCCGGGTAGAGTTTGCGGATACGCAGTATTTT. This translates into CASSRVEFADTQYF.

Written as DNA, the CDR3 is TGCGCCAGCAGCTTGGGAGGGAGCGTCTATAATTCACCCCTCCACTTT. It codes for CASSLGGSVYNSPLHF. The chain combines TRBV5-1 with TRBJ1-6; unclear D gene. CDR3 size: 16 residues. V was clipped by 0 bases and J by 3 bases, with 10 bases between them. The germline gives CDR1 SGHRS, CDR2 YFSETQ.

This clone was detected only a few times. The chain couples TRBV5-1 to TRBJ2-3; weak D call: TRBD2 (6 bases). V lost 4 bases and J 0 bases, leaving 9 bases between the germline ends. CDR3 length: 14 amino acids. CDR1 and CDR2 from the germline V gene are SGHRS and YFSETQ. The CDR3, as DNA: TGCGCCAGCAGCGGGACTGGGAGCACAGATACGCAGTATTTT. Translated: CASSGTGSTDTQYF.

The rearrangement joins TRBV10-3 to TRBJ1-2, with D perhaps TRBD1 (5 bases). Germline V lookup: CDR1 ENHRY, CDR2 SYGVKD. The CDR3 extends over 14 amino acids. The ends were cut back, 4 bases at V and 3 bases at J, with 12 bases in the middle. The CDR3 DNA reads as TGTGCCATCAGTGGTCAAGTAGGGGACTATGGCTACACCTTC. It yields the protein CAISGQVGDYGYTF.

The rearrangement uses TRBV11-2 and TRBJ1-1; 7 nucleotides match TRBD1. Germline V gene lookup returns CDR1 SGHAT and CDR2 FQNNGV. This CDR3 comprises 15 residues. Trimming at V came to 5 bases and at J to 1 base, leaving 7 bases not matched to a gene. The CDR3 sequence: CASSPMTGKNTEAFF. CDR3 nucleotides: TGTGCCAGCAGCCCCATGACAGGGAAGAACACTGAAGCTTTCTTT.

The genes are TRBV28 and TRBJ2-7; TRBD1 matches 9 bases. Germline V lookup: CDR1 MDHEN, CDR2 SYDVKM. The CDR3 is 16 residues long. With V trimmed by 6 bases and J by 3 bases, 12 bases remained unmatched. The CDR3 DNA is TGTGCCAGCAGCTCTGTCGGACAGGGGATGCTCTACGAGCAGTACTTC. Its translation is CASSSVGQGMLYEQYF.

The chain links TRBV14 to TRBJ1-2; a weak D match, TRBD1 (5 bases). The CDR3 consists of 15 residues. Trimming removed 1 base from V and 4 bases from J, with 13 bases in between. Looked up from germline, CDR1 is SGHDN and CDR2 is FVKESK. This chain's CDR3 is CASSQGLSGGYGYTF. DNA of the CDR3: TGTGCCAGCAGCCAAGGACTCTCTGGGGGCTATGGCTACACCTTC.